This record looks at one T cell receptor (beta chain) sequence and its context. What it binds is not known. The junction shows a germline mismatch at one end, possibly a read error. The data were taken from a study of T cell responses to AZD1222 COVID-19 vaccine. Study-level findings and limits: Receipt of two AZD1222 doses was followed by a rise in Spike-specific TCR breadth and depth. Donors were largely white British and mainly female; clonal diversity was possibly underestimated. Only a handful of AZD1222 recipients, more than 5 in all, had baseline seropositivity.

Germline V gene data show CDR1 as KGHSH and CDR2 as LQKENI. This CDR3 spans 15 amino acids. TCRdb keeps only in-frame clones here, not all; method: immunoSEQ multiplex PCR. The data show about 190,000 clones, over 85% seen once. This chain links TRBV18 with TRBJ1-3, with 7 bases identical to TRBD1. This TCR derives from an adult who received the MenACWY meningococcal vaccine as a control. This specimen consisted of peripheral blood, obtained 28 days after the second dose of the MenACWY control vaccine. In DNA form, the CDR3 reads TGTGCCAGCTCTCCACCCCGGACAGGAGGAAACACCATATATTTT. Its translation is CASSPPRTGGNTIYF.